The clone carrying this T cell receptor beta chain qualifies as medium-sized. The data stem from a study of tumor-infiltrating lymphocytes in primary liver carcinoma. DNA and RNA were both co-extracted from about 19-30 mg of bulk tissue that had not been sorted. A constant-region primer served to make TCR beta cDNA from roughly 540 ng total RNA. What produced the TCR beta libraries was three nested multiplex PCR rounds using slightly modified ARM-PCR. TCRdb reanalysed the multiplex PCR reads using MiXCR and keeps one entry per CDR3 protein. Of 95,000 to 100,000 distinct CDR3 sequences listed, about two thirds were seen once; the top ten hold roughly 12%. This sequence was found in an older woman with primary liver carcinoma and hepatitis B virus infection. The sequencing sample was made of liver tumor tissue from sampling region 2. Subset defined: tumor region T2, inferior pole.

In DNA, the CDR3 is TGTGCCAGCAGCCCTCATCAACGGACCCAGTACTTC. This translates into CASSPHQRTQYF. The chain is built from TRBV11-2 and TRBJ2-5; D gene ambiguous. Between the trimmed V and J ends, which lost 5 bases and 7 bases, there was a span of 11 bases. The CDR3 runs to 12 residues. Per the germline V gene, CDR1 is SGHAT and CDR2 is FQNNGV.